The 8 T cell receptor beta chains listed next were all sequenced from one sample in a study of T cell repertoires in cytomegalovirus infection. What these receptors recognize is not known. TCRdb independently ran MiXCR on the reads; one entry per CDR3 protein. Of about 770,000 distinct CDR3 sequences in the sample, 25% to 35% were seen once. The sequenced sample was cultured CD8+ T cells from PBMCs, obtained from culture after CMV antigen stimulation. All receptors derive from a human donor in good health (CMV status not recorded). Some clones in this sample may be carry-over from other donors' samples.

The rearrangement joins TRBV19 to TRBJ2-2, with D possibly called TRBD1 or TRBD2 (5 bases each). Germline values: CDR1 LNHDA, CDR2 SQIVND (reference sequence). Trimming pared 3 bases from V and 6 bases from J, leaving 8 bases between. The CDR3 covers 13 residues. Here the CDR3 DNA reads TGTGCCAGTAGTATGGGGGTTGCCGGGGAGCTGTTTTTT. Protein sequence: CASSMGVAGELFF.

The chain employs TRBV27 and TRBJ2-7; 10 positions match TRBD1. After removal of 4 bases from V and 6 bases from J, the junction contained 3 bases not matched to a gene. From germline, CDR1 is MNHEY and CDR2 SMNVEV (reference sequence). This CDR3 has 13 amino acids. In nucleotides, the CDR3 is TGTGCCAGCAGTTGGGACAGGGGCGCCGAGCAGTACGTC. Protein: CASSWDRGAEQYV.

This clonotype was picked up a small number of times. The V gene is TRBV11-1, the J gene TRBJ2-3; 8 bases agree with TRBD2. The CDR3 consists of 18 residues. Germline CDR1 SGHAT, CDR2 FQDESV (reference sequence). Germline trimming cut 4 bases from V and 1 base from J; bases unmatched to any gene: 13. CDR3 sequence reads: CASSSDGVAGPRTDTQYF. CDR3 nucleotides: TGTGCCAGCAGCTCGGACGGGGTAGCGGGGCCCCGCACAGATACGCAGTATTTT.

The CDR3 sequence is CSARDLGDYTEAFF. CDR3 DNA: TGCAGTGCTAGAGATTTAGGAGATTACACTGAAGCTTTCTTT. The genes are TRBV20-1 and TRBJ1-1, with D hard to call. The germline V and J ends were trimmed by 0 bases and 3 bases, with 11 bases remaining between them. Germline V gene sequence: CDR1 DFQATT, CDR2 SNEGSKA (reference sequence). This CDR3 has 14 amino acids.

The chain recombines TRBV6-1 with TRBJ2-5; maybe TRBD1 (5 bases). The germline V gene has CDR1 MNHNS and CDR2 SASEGT. The ends were cut back, 6 bases at V and 2 bases at J, with 13 bases in the middle. The CDR3 sequence is 14 residues long. The CDR3 region is CASRPQGIQETQYF. In DNA, the CDR3 is TGTGCCAGCAGGCCCCAGGGAATACAAGAGACCCAGTACTTC.

The chain carries TRBV7-6 and TRBJ2-1; 7 bases line up with TRBD2. V shed 7 bases, J shed 0 bases, and the junction held 9 bases outside the gene matches. Germline V CDR1 and CDR2: SGHVS, FNYEAQ. The CDR3 sequence is 16 residues long. CDR3 sequence (DNA): TGTGCCAGCAAGGGGCCTAGCGGATACTCCTACAATGAGCAGTTCTTC. Its translation: CASKGPSGYSYNEQFF.

This chain connects TRBV4-1 to TRBJ2-1; 8 bases align to TRBD2. This CDR3 comprises 15 residues. J was trimmed by 7 bases and V by 0 bases; bases with no gene match: 5. Germline V gene lookup returns CDR1 MGHRA and CDR2 YSYEKL. CDR3 in amino acids: CASSQDAGGGNEQFF. The CDR3 nucleotides are TGCGCCAGCAGCCAAGATGCGGGCGGGGGGAATGAGCAGTTCTTC.

The chain employs TRBV7-9 and TRBJ1-5, with 7 bases that match TRBD1. Germline-derived CDR1 and CDR2 are SEHNR and FQNEAQ (reference sequence). This CDR3 is 14 amino acids long. V was clipped by 6 bases and J by 3 bases; unmatched bases: 5. The chain's CDR3 is CASRQGWDNQPQHF. CDR3 in DNA: TGTGCCAGCAGACAGGGGTGGGACAATCAGCCCCAGCATTTT.